What follows are 3 T cell receptor beta chains derived from one specimen sequenced in a study of response to subunit inactivated influenza vaccine. From the RT-PCR reads, TCRdb called clonotypes with MiXCR, one entry per CDR3 protein. The sample has approximately 170,000 distinct CDR3 sequences; approximately 14% are singletons. The sample was CD8+ T cells sorted from PBMCs, taken 4 to 6 days after vaccination. These receptors were collected from a man aged 50-60 years who received an inactivated influenza vaccine.

This sequence joins TRBV29-1 and TRBJ2-5; 7 bases agree with TRBD1. The CDR3 is 14 residues long. The V segment lost 7 bases and the J segment 4 bases; nucleotides outside the gene matches: 12. From germline, CDR1 is SQVTM and CDR2 ANQGSEA. The CDR3 here is CSALLSTGLETQYF. As DNA, the CDR3 is TGCAGCGCCCTGTTGTCGACAGGGCTAGAGACCCAGTACTTC.

This clonotype was recorded at least ten times. The chain has TRBV30 and TRBJ1-2, with 9 bases that match TRBD1. Germline V gene sequence: CDR1 GTSNPN, CDR2 SVGIG (reference sequence). The CDR3 loop spans 14 amino acids. The V and J ends lost 5 bases and 5 bases, in that order; junction bases with no gene match: 9. This CDR3 is CAWVPWGQGYGYTF. For the CDR3, the DNA is TGTGCCTGGGTCCCGTGGGGACAGGGTTATGGCTACACCTTC.

This chain links TRBV7-8 with TRBJ2-1; tentative D call: TRBD2 (5 bases). Germline-derived CDR1 and CDR2 are SGHVS and FQNEAQ. The CDR3 loop spans 19 amino acids. V was clipped by 1 base and J by 4 bases, with 23 bases between them. DNA of the CDR3: TGTGCCAGCAGCTTAGGAGCCTCGGGTGGATCTAGCTGGTACAATGAGCAGTTCTTC. This gives the protein CASSLGASGGSSWYNEQFF.